The 16 T cell receptor beta chains below all came from one sample that was sequenced in a study of vaccination and CD4 T cells after COVID-19. The Oncomine TCR Beta short-read assay was what sequenced the DNA obtained from cultured CD4+ T cells. TCRdb redid the calling of the PCR reads with MiXCR, one entry per CDR3 protein. The sample comprises over 12,000 distinct CDR3 sequences, 40% to 60% of which are singletons, and about 24% rests with the top ten. These receptors' targets are unknown. The treatment was: approximately 9-day PBMC culture with coronavirus spike peptide pools or control peptides (ViraFEST assay). The sequencing here drew on cultured CD4+ T cells from blood, taken after SARS-CoV-2 vaccination. The source of these receptors is a human donor with COVID-19.

This clonotype was observed a handful of times. This chain connects TRBV24-1 to TRBJ2-5; 8 bases match TRBD1. V trimming: 4 bases; J trimming: 5 bases; junction bases outside the gene matches: 8. Germline CDR1 is KGHDR and CDR2 is SFDVKD. This CDR3 is built from 15 residues. The CDR3 loop reads CATSDTTGERETQYF. For the CDR3, the DNA is TGTGCCACCAGTGACACGACAGGGGAGAGGGAGACCCAGTACTTC.

DNA for the CDR3: TGTGCCAGCAGTGAAAGACAGGGTGACAAGCAGTACTTC. It specifies CASSERQGDKQYF. The rearrangement links TRBV6-1 to TRBJ2-7; 7 bases match TRBD1. Germline CDR1 MNHNS, CDR2 SASEGT. The CDR3 is 13 amino acids. With V trimmed by 2 bases and J by 8 bases, 6 bases remained unmatched.

The chain links TRBV29-1 to TRBJ2-4; D is uncertain. V was pared by 5 bases and J by 2 bases, with 7 bases between. This CDR3 is 12 amino acids long. Germline loops: CDR1 SQVTM, CDR2 ANQGSEA. Here the CDR3 reads CSVNGPKNIQYF. As DNA, the CDR3 is TGCAGCGTTAACGGGCCCAAAAACATTCAGTACTTC.

This CDR3 reads CASSIRRGYTF. The DNA of the CDR3 is TGTGCCAGCAGTATCCGACGTGGCTACACCTTC. V and J are TRBV28 and TRBJ1-2; D is undetermined. Trimming pared 5 bases from V and 7 bases from J, leaving 8 bases between. The CDR3 covers 11 residues. Germline V gene lookup returns CDR1 MDHEN and CDR2 SYDVKM.

This clonotype was picked up a small number of times. The V call is TRBV7-2, the J call TRBJ2-2, with 7 bases lining up with TRBD2. CDR1 is SGHTA and CDR2 is FQGNSA in the germline V gene. This CDR3 contains 16 residues. Trimming took 5 bases from V and 1 from J; bases not matched to a gene: 7. This CDR3 is CASSTVGTKNTGELFF. CDR3 DNA: TGTGCCAGCAGCACCGTGGGGACTAAGAACACCGGGGAGCTGTTTTTT.

This clonotype was counted a few times. This chain joins TRBV6-1 and TRBJ2-5; no reliable D call. CDR1 is MNHNS, CDR2 SASEGT, per germline. There are 14 residues in the CDR3. Trimming pared 6 bases from V and 0 bases from J, leaving 11 bases between. The CDR3 is CASSIGPDQETQYF. CDR3 nucleotides: TGTGCCAGCAGCATCGGACCGGACCAAGAGACCCAGTACTTC.

The chain is built from TRBV23-1 and TRBJ1-5; D is ambiguous. TRBV23-1 is an ORF, and what it does is uncertain. The CDR3 is 15 residues long. Trimming stripped 2 bases from V and 0 bases from J, with 8 bases between. This CDR3 is CASSQRGNSNQPQHF. CDR3 in DNA: TGCGCCAGCAGTCAAAGAGGGAATAGCAATCAGCCCCAGCATTTT.

J is TRBJ1-5 and V is TRBV7-6; D remains ambiguous. Trimming took off 2 bases at V and 5 bases at J, with 10 bases between the two ends. This CDR3 is 14 amino acids long. CDR1 SGHVS and CDR2 FNYEAQ come from the germline V gene. CDR3 DNA: TGTGCCAGCAGCTTAACAGCCTACGATCAGCCCCAGCATTTT. As protein: CASSLTAYDQPQHF. Full variable domain (missing parts from reference TRBV7-6 and TRBJ1-5): GAGVSQSPRYKVTKRGQDVALRCDPISGHVSLYWYRQALGQGPEFLTYFNYEAQQDKSGLPNDRFSAERPEGSISTLTIQRTEQRDSAMYRCASSLTAYDQPQHFGDGTRLSIL.

The chain has TRBV5-4 and TRBJ2-1, with 8 nucleotides matching TRBD2. V shed 4 bases, J shed 15 bases, and the junction held 12 bases outside the gene matches. This CDR3 comprises 13 residues. Per germline, CDR1 SGHNT and CDR2 YYREEE (reference sequence). The chain's CDR3 is CASSGLAGYQRFF. The DNA of the CDR3 is TGTGCCAGCAGCGGACTAGCAGGGTACCAGCGGTTCTTC.

This rearrangement joins TRBV2 to TRBJ1-2, with 7 bases aligning to TRBD1. The CDR3 covers 11 residues. Germline V CDR1 and CDR2: SNHLY, FYNNEI. The trim removed 11 bases at V and 8 bases at J, leaving 8 bases unmatched. As DNA, the CDR3 is TGTGCCTCCCAGGGGGGTGGCGGCTACACCTTC. Protein sequence: CASQGGGGYTF. The complete variable domain, with remaining parts taken from reference TRBV2 and TRBJ1-2, reads EPEVTQTPSHQVTQMGQEVILRCVPISNHLYFYWYRQILGQKVEFLVSFYNNEISEKSEIFDDQFSVERPDGSNFTLKIRSTKLEDSAMYFCASQGGGGYTFGSGTRLTVV.

The genes are TRBV19 and TRBJ1-5; TRBD1 is a possible D gene (5 bases). Germline-derived CDR1 and CDR2 are LNHDA and SQIVND (reference sequence). The CDR3 is 16 amino acids. Trimming took off 6 bases at V and 2 bases at J, with 17 bases between the two ends. CDR3 DNA: TGTGCCAGTAGCCACGGGGGAGGATTGGGCAATCAGCCCCAGCATTTT. This translates into CASSHGGGLGNQPQHF. Complete variable domain (other parts from reference TRBV19 and TRBJ1-5): DGGITQSPKYLFRKEGQNVTLSCEQNLNHDAMYWYRQDPGQGLRLIYYSQIVNDFQKGDIAEGYSVSREKKESFPLTVTSAQKNPTAFYLCASSHGGGLGNQPQHFGDGTRLSIL.

V gene TRBV7-9 combines with J gene TRBJ1-1; 7 bases fit TRBD1. This CDR3 is 14 amino acids long. The junction had 9 bases not matched to a gene; V was cut back by 6 bases and J by 5 bases. Germline V CDR1 and CDR2: SEHNR, FQNEAQ (reference sequence). The CDR3 DNA is TGTGCCAGCAGTCACGACAGGGAAGGAACTGAAGCTTTCTTT. Translation: CASSHDREGTEAFF.

The chain's CDR3 is CASSLAGTVYGYTF. The CDR3 DNA follows: TGTGCCAGCAGCTTGGCCGGGACAGTCTATGGCTACACCTTC. This chain links TRBV5-6 with TRBJ1-2, with TRBD1 matching 7 bases. Trimming removed 0 bases from V and 4 bases from J; junction bases left unmatched: 3. Germline CDR1 reads SGHDT; CDR2 reads YYEEEE. This CDR3 comprises 14 residues.

This rearrangement joins TRBV6-1 to TRBJ1-2; D gene uncertain. V shed 4 bases and J shed 4 bases, with 13 bases lying between them. The CDR3 spans 14 residues. Germline CDR1 is MNHNS and CDR2 is SASEGT. CDR3 bases: TGTGCCAGCAGTGGTCCGAATAGGGCCTATGGCTACACCTTC. It translates to CASSGPNRAYGYTF.

The V call is TRBV12-3 or TRBV12-4, the J call TRBJ2-1, with a tentative D call TRBD2 (5 bases). V lost 6 bases and J 9 bases, leaving 21 bases between the germline ends. The CDR3 sequence is 15 residues long. In DNA form, the CDR3 reads TGTGCCAGCAGCCCGGTGTTGGCGCGGGCGAGTGAGCAGTTCTTC. This encodes CASSPVLARASEQFF.

CDR3 nucleotides: TGTGCCAGCAGCTTAACGGAGAAAAACATTCAGTACTTC. Residues: CASSLTEKNIQYF. This chain links TRBV7-3 with TRBJ2-4; D remains ambiguous. Trimming took off 0 bases at V and 4 bases at J, with 4 bases between the two ends. Germline-derived CDR1 and CDR2 are SGHTA and FQGTGA. This CDR3 is 13 amino acids long.